A single sample gave rise to the 19 T cell receptor beta chains below, sequenced in a study of blood T cells in healthy people across ages. It was with a sample-barcoded 5' primer and a J-beta primer mix that a second PCR of about 6 to 12 cycles was run. TCRdb recomputed calls from the 5' RACE reads with MiXCR, one row per CDR3 protein. Of approximately 1.5 million distinct CDR3 sequences detected, 40% to 45% appear once; the ten largest clones hold about 4.1%. Sequenced sample: blood. These receptors originate from a young woman in good health.

The chain recombines TRBV28 with TRBJ1-1, with D possibly being TRBD1 (6 bases). Germline CDR1 is MDHEN and CDR2 is SYDVKM. This CDR3 comprises 14 residues. With 7 bases removed from V and 4 bases from J, the gap between germline ends came to 16 bases. The CDR3 protein is CASTVGGGSTEAFF. The DNA of the CDR3 is TGTGCCAGCACGGTTGGGGGGGGCAGCACTGAAGCTTTCTTT.

This clonotype has a handful of counts. The chain has TRBV4-1 and TRBJ1-1; a possible D gene is TRBD1 (6 bases). The V and J ends lost 4 bases and 1 base respectively, with 13 bases between them. The germline CDR1 and CDR2 sequences are MGHRA and YSYEKL. The CDR3 length is 15 residues. The CDR3 sequence: CASSPSGQSNTEAFF. DNA for the CDR3: TGCGCCAGCAGCCCATCCGGACAGTCGAACACTGAAGCTTTCTTT.

The rearrangement joins TRBV6-1 to TRBJ2-7, with D unresolved. The CDR3 spans 13 residues. V was trimmed by 11 bases and J by 7 bases, leaving 21 bases between them. Germline-derived CDR1 and CDR2 are MNHNS and SASEGT. The CDR3 DNA follows: TGTGCCGGCACCCGCATTGGGTGGAATGAGCAGTACTTC. Its translation is CAGTRIGWNEQYF.

V gene TRBV12-3 or TRBV12-4 combines with J gene TRBJ1-1, with no clear D. This CDR3 has 11 amino acids. Trimming removed 5 bases at V and 5 bases at J, with 6 bases between. The DNA for the CDR3 is TGTGCCAGCAGTGCCAAAACTGAAGCTTTCTTT. Translating gives CASSAKTEAFF.

The chain carries TRBV12-5 and TRBJ2-3; D unclear. The CDR3 extends over 17 amino acids. CDR1 and CDR2 (germline): LGHNT, FRNRAP. Deletions cut 6 bases from V and 2 bases from J, with 21 bases between. Here the CDR3 reads CASGSPLEYHYTDTQYF. Written as DNA, the CDR3 is TGTGCTAGTGGATCTCCTCTGGAGTACCACTACACAGATACGCAGTATTTT.

This clonotype showed up just a few times. The genes are TRBV20-1 and TRBJ2-7; D is unclear. Germline V gives CDR1 DFQATT, CDR2 SNEGSKA (reference sequence). The CDR3 loop spans 12 amino acids. Trimming removed 3 bases at V and 6 bases at J, with 12 bases between. The CDR3 nucleotides are TGCAGTGCTAGGGCTCCGGGTACCGAGCAGTACTTC. Translated, it gives CSARAPGTEQYF.

The gene calls are TRBV6-2 or TRBV6-3 and TRBJ1-2; D uncertain. Germline V gene data show CDR1 as MNHEY and CDR2 as SVGEGT. The CDR3 sequence is 12 residues long. V dropped 4 bases and J dropped 7 bases, with 10 bases sitting between them. The CDR3 DNA is TGTGCCAGCAGTTCGGGGAGTTGTGGCTACACCTTC. Its translation: CASSSGSCGYTF.

V gene TRBV19 combines with J gene TRBJ2-7; no reliable D call. V was cut by 8 bases and J by 7 bases, with 9 bases left in between. CDR1 is LNHDA and CDR2 is SQIVND in the germline V gene (reference sequence). The CDR3 loop spans 10 amino acids. Written as DNA, the CDR3 is TGTGCCAGTGGTCTGAATGAGCAGTACTTC. The encoded protein is CASGLNEQYF. The whole variable domain, filled in from reference TRBV19 and TRBJ2-7, reads DGGITQSPKYLFRKEGQNVTLSCEQNLNHDAMYWYRQDPGQGLRLIYYSQIVNDFQKGDIAEGYSVSREKKESFPLTVTSAQKNPTAFYLCASGLNEQYFGPGTRLTVT.

This chain joins TRBV20-1 and TRBJ2-5; D may be TRBD2 (6 bases). The CDR3 sequence is 12 residues long. Trimming removed 4 bases at V and 11 bases at J, with 17 bases between. Germline assignment: CDR1 DFQATT and CDR2 SNEGSKA (reference sequence). CDR3 nucleotides: TGCAGTGCTACGGGAGTTAGGAATGAGCAGTACTTC. This translates into CSATGVRNEQYF.

This chain connects TRBV4-1 to TRBJ1-5; D is undetermined. The V end was cut by 5 bases, the J end by 0 bases, with 11 bases between. Germline V CDR1 and CDR2: MGHRA, YSYEKL. CDR3 length equals 15 residues. CDR3 sequence (DNA): TGCGCCAGCAGCTACGCCCCGGGTAGCAATCAGCCCCAGCATTTT. The encoded protein is CASSYAPGSNQPQHF.

This clonotype has just a few counts. The chain uses TRBV2 and TRBJ2-4; D is possibly TRBD1 (6 bases). The CDR3 covers 12 residues. CDR1 SNHLY and CDR2 FYNNEI come from the germline V gene. V was clipped by 4 bases and J by 14 bases, with 15 bases between them. CDR3 DNA: TGTGCCAGCAGTGCAGGACAGAAAACGGAGTACTTC. Translation gives CASSAGQKTEYF.

The chain employs TRBV3-1 and TRBJ2-2; unclear D gene. The CDR3 spans 15 residues. Trimming pared 0 bases from V and 6 bases from J, leaving 11 bases between. Germline V gene sequence: CDR1 LGHDT, CDR2 YNNKEL (reference sequence). The CDR3 protein is CASSQDENYAGELFF. The CDR3 nucleotides read TGTGCCAGCAGCCAAGATGAGAATTATGCCGGGGAGCTGTTTTTT. Variable domain in full (rest from reference TRBV3-1 and TRBJ2-2): DTAVSQTPKYLVTQMGNDKSIKCEQNLGHDTMYWYKQDSKKFLKIMFSYNNKELIINETVPNRFSPKSPDKAHLNLHINSLELGDSAVYFCASSQDENYAGELFFGEGSRLTVL.

This clonotype came up a few times. The chain joins TRBV11-2 to TRBJ2-3; possibly TRBD2 for D (5 bases). Between the trimmed V and J ends, which lost 1 base and 4 bases, there was a span of 15 bases. The CDR3 covers 16 residues. Germline values: CDR1 SGHAT, CDR2 FQNNGV. The CDR3 spells CASSLGRPGLADTQYF. Here the CDR3 DNA reads TGTGCCAGCAGCTTAGGGAGGCCAGGATTGGCAGATACGCAGTATTTT.

This clonotype was counted between two and nine times. The CDR3 spells CASSVVPYEQYF. The DNA for the CDR3 is TGTGCCAGCAGCGTAGTACCCTACGAGCAGTACTTC. This chain joins TRBV9 and TRBJ2-7; D not certain. The V end lost 0 bases, the J end lost 2 bases, and 3 bases lay between the germline ends. The CDR3 runs to 12 residues. Germline values: CDR1 SGDLS, CDR2 YYNGEE.

This chain uses TRBV20-1 with TRBJ1-5, with D perhaps matching TRBD1 (6 bases). This CDR3 has 16 residues. CDR1 and CDR2 (germline): DFQATT, SNEGSKA (reference sequence). Trimming removed 3 bases from V and 6 bases from J, with 21 bases in between. CDR3 bases: TGCAGTGCTAGGAGGCCACAGGGAGGGGGTGTTCAGCCCCAGCATTTT. Protein sequence: CSARRPQGGGVQPQHF.

This clonotype was picked up a small number of times. The chain has TRBV11-2 and TRBJ1-1, with D unresolved. The length of the CDR3 is 15 residues. The V gene's germline CDR1 is SGHAT and CDR2 FQNNGV. V lost 0 bases and J lost 1, with 9 bases in between. The CDR3 sequence: CASSLEVTANTEAFF. In DNA form, the CDR3 reads TGTGCCAGCAGCTTAGAGGTGACGGCGAACACTGAAGCTTTCTTT. Full variable domain (remainder filled in from reference TRBV11-2 and TRBJ1-1): EAGVAQSPRYKIIEKRQSVAFWCNPISGHATLYWYQQILGQGPKLLIQFQNNGVVDDSQLPKDRFSAERLKGVDSTLKIQPAKLEDSAVYLCASSLEVTANTEAFFGQGTRLTVV.

V is TRBV5-6 and J is TRBJ2-3; D possibly corresponds to TRBD1 (6 bases). Germline CDR1 is SGHDT and CDR2 is YYEEEE. The ends were cut back, 1 base at V and 7 bases at J, with 19 bases in the middle. The CDR3 is made up of 16 amino acids. Here the CDR3 DNA reads TGTGCCAGCAGCTTGAGGGGACACTCCGATCAAAATACGCAGTATTTT. This encodes CASSLRGHSDQNTQYF.

The chain is built from TRBV30 and TRBJ2-6; D unclear. The germline CDR1 and CDR2 sequences are GTSNPN and SVGIG (reference sequence). The CDR3 loop spans 13 amino acids. Here the CDR3 DNA reads TGTGTCTCCCCCAGGCCTGGGGCCAACGTCCTGACTTTC. It translates to CVSPRPGANVLTF. The variable domain in full, completed from reference TRBV30 and TRBJ2-6, reads SQTIHQWPATLVQPVGSPLSLECTVEGTSNPNLYWYRQAAGRGLQLLFYSVGIGQISSEVPQNLSASRPQDRQFILSSKKLLLSDSGFYLCVSPRPGANVLTFGAGSRLTVL.

The J gene is TRBJ2-1, the V gene TRBV5-1; D perhaps matches TRBD2 (6 bases). The CDR3 has 17 residues. Germline CDR1 and CDR2: SGHRS and YFSETQ. Between the trimmed V and J ends, which lost 0 bases and 0 bases, there was a span of 13 bases. CDR3 sequence: CASSLVAATNSYNEQFF. For the CDR3, the DNA is TGCGCCAGCAGCTTGGTAGCGGCTACGAACTCCTACAATGAGCAGTTCTTC.